The 31 T cell receptor beta chains below all came from one sample that was sequenced in a study of tumor-infiltrating T cells and Merkel cell polyomavirus (dated by TCRdb to the late 2010s). Describing the broader study: In Merkel cell carcinoma patients, the study investigated CD8+ T cells specific for the Merkel cell polyomavirus KLL epitope.

Robust positive staining for Merkel cell polyomavirus Large T antigen was observed by immunohistochemistry in the tumors of all patients. Receptor libraries were prepared by the immunoSEQ multiplex PCR assay. In TCRdb, the immuneACCESS table is reduced to in-frame sequences with V and J assigned. These tables do not hold every clone; where another copy was compared, an unresolved V gene accounts for under half, and the others remain unexplained. For this sample the table gives 25,000 or so clones, of which roughly nine tenths were detected only once. Clones ranked in the top ten supply less than 3% of the sample. Sequenced material: lymph node tissue. These receptors all stem from a man in his forties or fifties with Merkel cell carcinoma.

This clone is categorized as medium-sized. The chain joins TRBV30 to TRBJ1-1; the D is unclear. The CDR3 is made up of 13 amino acids. The V end was cut by 2 bases, the J end by 0 bases, with 7 bases between. Germline assignment: CDR1 GTSNPN and CDR2 SVGIG (reference sequence). The CDR3 is CAWSRGVNTEAFF. The CDR3 bases are TGTGCCTGGAGTAGAGGAGTGAACACTGAAGCTTTCTTT.

This chain connects TRBV6-5 to TRBJ1-4, with 7 bases matching TRBD1. The CDR3 length is 14 residues. V was clipped by 6 bases and J by 7 bases; unmatched bases: 8. Germline CDR1 MNHEY, CDR2 SVGAGI. CDR3 sequence reads: CASRQGGQGEKLFF. The CDR3 DNA follows: TGTGCCAGCAGGCAGGGGGGTCAAGGTGAAAAACTGTTTTTT.

The chain combines TRBV5-1 with TRBJ1-3, with TRBD1 identical over 7 bases. Germline loops: CDR1 SGHRS, CDR2 YFSETQ. The CDR3 extends over 16 amino acids. V lost 4 bases and J lost 3; bases outside the gene matches: 10. The DNA for the CDR3 is TGCGCCAGCAGCCCGGCGGGCCAGGGGGTTGGAAACACCATATATTTT. It encodes CASSPAGQGVGNTIYF.

This clone is a singleton in its sample. The chain carries TRBV4-3 and TRBJ2-3, with TRBD1 identical over 11 bases. CDR1 is LGHNA, CDR2 YSLEER, per germline. Unmatched junction bases numbered 3, after V lost 0 bases and J lost 7 bases. The CDR3 has 15 residues. The CDR3 loop reads CASSQDGTGGYTQYF. The CDR3 DNA sequence: TGCGCCAGCAGCCAAGACGGGACAGGGGGATATACGCAGTATTTT.

The chain joins TRBV6-6 to TRBJ2-4; 8 nucleotides align to TRBD2. Germline values: CDR1 MNHNY, CDR2 SVGAGI (reference sequence). V was pared by 7 bases and J by 7 bases, with 3 bases of the junction left unmatched. This CDR3 has 12 residues. Here the CDR3 reads CASTGGRNIQYF. The CDR3 DNA sequence: TGTGCCAGCACGGGAGGGAGGAACATTCAGTACTTC.

This clone came up once. The V and J genes are TRBV2 and TRBJ1-5, with D tentatively TRBD1 (5 bases). V was trimmed by 4 bases and J by 7 bases, leaving 14 bases between them. Germline V gives CDR1 SNHLY, CDR2 FYNNEI. This CDR3 is built from 14 residues. CDR3: CASSGGEGRQPQHF. In DNA form, the CDR3 reads TGTGCCAGCAGTGGGGGGGAGGGGAGGCAGCCCCAGCATTTT.

This chain links TRBV6-5 with TRBJ2-5; D possibly corresponds to TRBD2 (6 bases). Germline lookup yields CDR1 MNHEY and CDR2 SVGAGI. Trimming shortened V by 1 base and J by 1 base, and 7 bases separated the two germline ends. This CDR3 spans 14 amino acids. CDR3 coding DNA: TGTGCCAGCAGTTACTGGGACTCCCAAGAGACCCAGTACTTC. Translated: CASSYWDSQETQYF.

V gene TRBV10-1 combines with J gene TRBJ2-3, with 7 bases lining up with TRBD2. The CDR3 runs to 15 residues. J gave up 1 base and V 4 bases, and 5 bases lay outside the gene matches. Germline CDR1 reads WNHNN; CDR2 reads SYGVQD (reference sequence). The CDR3 is CASSVGTSGTDTQYF. The CDR3 nucleotides read TGCGCCAGCAGTGTCGGCACTAGCGGCACAGATACGCAGTATTTT.

The V and J genes are TRBV5-1 and TRBJ2-3, with D maybe TRBD2 (5 bases). The CDR3 has 12 residues. CDR1 is SGHRS and CDR2 is YFSETQ in the germline V gene. Trimming pared 4 bases from V and 6 bases from J, leaving 9 bases between. CDR3 nucleotide sequence: TGCGCCAGCAGCCGCACGGGGGATACGCAGTATTTT. Protein: CASSRTGDTQYF. Full variable domain (outside the CDR3, taken from reference TRBV5-1 and TRBJ2-3): KAGVTQTPRYLIKTRGQQVTLSCSPISGHRSVSWYQQTPGQGLQFLFEYFSETQRNKGNFPGRFSGRQFSNSRSEMNVSTLELGDSALYLCASSRTGDTQYFGPGTRLTVL.

The chain employs TRBV7-8 and TRBJ1-4; D gene unclear. The ends were cut back, 5 bases at V and 0 bases at J, with 13 bases in the middle. Germline CDR1 SGHVS, CDR2 FQNEAQ. The CDR3 is made up of 16 amino acids. The DNA for the CDR3 is TGTGCCAGCAGCCCCAAGCCAATTGCAACTAATGAAAAACTGTTTTTT. Translated, it gives CASSPKPIATNEKLFF.

The rearrangement joins TRBV25-1 to TRBJ1-2; perhaps TRBD1 as D (5 bases). This CDR3 has 15 residues. The V end was cut by 2 bases, the J end by 3 bases, with 13 bases between. CDR1 and CDR2 from the germline V gene are MGHDK and SYGVNS. This chain's CDR3 is CASSETRDGDYGYTF. CDR3 nucleotide sequence: TGTGCCAGCAGTGAAACGCGGGACGGGGACTATGGCTACACCTTC.

The rearrangement uses TRBV5-1 and TRBJ2-5; 10 bases align to TRBD1. The germline gives CDR1 SGHRS, CDR2 YFSETQ. The length of the CDR3 is 15 residues. V shed 4 bases, J shed 4 bases, and the junction held 7 bases outside the gene matches. DNA of the CDR3: TGCGCCAGCAGCGTTGGGACAGGGGAGGTAGAGACCCAGTACTTC. Translation gives CASSVGTGEVETQYF. The full variable domain, completed using reference TRBV5-1 and TRBJ2-5, is KAGVTQTPRYLIKTRGQQVTLSCSPISGHRSVSWYQQTPGQGLQFLFEYFSETQRNKGNFPGRFSGRQFSNSRSEMNVSTLELGDSALYLCASSVGTGEVETQYFGPGTRLLVL.

This clone was counted a few times. The chain has TRBV2 and TRBJ1-1; D may be TRBD1 (5 bases). V was pared by 5 bases and J by 1 base, with 8 bases between. Germline values: CDR1 SNHLY, CDR2 FYNNEI. CDR3 length: 13 amino acids. The DNA of the CDR3 is TGTGCCAGCAGTCGGGGGACGAACACTGAAGCTTTCTTT. It specifies CASSRGTNTEAFF.

The rearrangement joins TRBV6-5 to TRBJ1-5; 7 nucleotides agree with TRBD1. V trimming: 6 bases; J trimming: 6 bases; junction bases outside the gene matches: 11. CDR1 is MNHEY and CDR2 is SVGAGI in the germline V gene. The CDR3 has 15 residues. The CDR3 DNA reads TGTGCCAGCAGACGGGACAGCAATTTGGGTCAGCCCCAGCATTTT. Translating gives CASRRDSNLGQPQHF.

This clone was seen a few times. V and J are TRBV6-1 and TRBJ1-4; D gene ambiguous. The V end lost 0 bases, the J end lost 8 bases, and 13 bases lay between the germline ends. This CDR3 contains 15 residues. CDR1 MNHNS and CDR2 SASEGT come from the germline V gene. The CDR3 DNA reads as TGTGCCAGCAGTGAAGCCAGAAGGACTGGAGAAAAACTGTTTTTT. This sequence encodes CASSEARRTGEKLFF.

CDR3 amino acids: CASSLEFGQSTDTQYF. The DNA of the CDR3 is TGTGCCAGCAGCTTAGAGTTCGGACAGAGCACAGATACGCAGTATTTT. The chain links TRBV13 to TRBJ2-3, with D maybe TRBD1 (6 bases). The ends were cut back, 1 base at V and 0 bases at J, with 11 bases in the middle. Germline loops: CDR1 PRHDT, CDR2 FYEKMQ (reference sequence). The CDR3 runs 16 residues.

This chain connects TRBV7-2 to TRBJ1-1, with 8 bases matching TRBD1. This CDR3 is 16 amino acids long. Germline values: CDR1 SGHTA, CDR2 FQGNSA. The V segment lost 5 bases and the J segment 5 bases; nucleotides outside the gene matches: 13. CDR3 loop: CASSPRGLVSGTEAFF. The CDR3 DNA sequence: TGTGCCAGCAGCCCCAGGGGGCTAGTTAGCGGGACTGAAGCTTTCTTT.

J is TRBJ1-5 and V is TRBV28; weak D call: TRBD1 (6 bases). The V gene lost 8 bases and the J gene lost 1 base, with 15 bases spanning the gap. This CDR3 is built from 15 residues. Germline values: CDR1 MDHEN, CDR2 SYDVKM. CDR3 in DNA: TGTGCCAGCGAAGGATCTGGACAGAGCAATCAGCCCCAGCATTTT. Translation: CASEGSGQSNQPQHF.

This clone was counted a few times. J is TRBJ2-7 and V is TRBV9, with TRBD1 as a possible D gene (5 bases). The germline gives CDR1 SGDLS, CDR2 YYNGEE. The CDR3 consists of 13 residues. Trimming removed 8 bases at V and 2 bases at J, with 14 bases between. The CDR3 coding sequence is TGTGCCAGGATGAACAGGTCTCCCTACGAGCAGTACTTC. Protein sequence: CARMNRSPYEQYF.

CDR3 amino acids: CASTPTRRAGGFSTDTQYF. As DNA, the CDR3 is TGTGCCAGCACACCCACCCGGCGAGCGGGGGGATTTAGCACAGATACGCAGTATTTT. The rearrangement uses TRBV7-2 and TRBJ2-3; 9 bases fit TRBD2. The ends lost 7 bases at V and 0 bases at J; junction bases unmatched: 17. Germline CDR1 and CDR2: SGHTA and FQGNSA. The CDR3 is made up of 19 amino acids.

This chain uses TRBV15 with TRBJ2-3; 10 nucleotides line up with TRBD2. CDR3 length equals 18 residues. In germline, CDR1 is LNHNV, CDR2 YYDKDF (reference sequence). With 2 bases clipped from V and 0 bases from J, the junction kept 8 bases outside the gene matches. This chain's CDR3 is CATSRHRGSGGSTDTQYF. The CDR3 DNA reads as TGTGCCACCAGCAGACACCGGGGTAGCGGGGGGAGCACAGATACGCAGTATTTT.

J is TRBJ2-3 and V is TRBV29-1; D is unclear. Germline V gene lookup returns CDR1 SQVTM and CDR2 ANQGSEA. This CDR3 is built from 13 residues. The V gene lost 0 bases and the J gene lost 4 bases, with 8 bases spanning the gap. CDR3 in DNA: TGCAGCGTTGAAGAAGGCGGCTCAGATACGCAGTATTTT. This encodes CSVEEGGSDTQYF.

CDR3 sequence: CASRRGANTEAFF. The CDR3 nucleotides are TGTGCCAGCAGGCGGGGGGCGAACACTGAAGCTTTCTTT. V gene TRBV6-6 combines with J gene TRBJ1-1; D possibly corresponds to TRBD1 (6 bases). CDR1 and CDR2 (germline): MNHNY, SVGAGI (reference sequence). The V end was cut by 6 bases, the J end by 1 base, with 9 bases between. This CDR3 region has 13 residues.

This CDR3 is CASSDHFGDGAKNIQYF. In DNA, the CDR3 is TGCGCCAGCAGTGATCATTTTGGAGACGGGGCCAAAAACATTCAGTACTTC. This rearrangement joins TRBV10-1 to TRBJ2-4, with D hard to call. CDR3 length equals 17 residues. V lost 3 bases and J lost 1, with 16 bases in between. CDR1 is WNHNN, CDR2 SYGVQD, per germline (reference sequence).

The chain recombines TRBV12-5 with TRBJ1-2; 10 bases line up with TRBD1. J lost 8 bases, V lost 0 bases, and 3 bases had no gene match. This CDR3 has 14 amino acids. Germline V gene sequence: CDR1 LGHNT, CDR2 FRNRAP. In DNA, the CDR3 is TGTGCTAGTGGTTTGGTCGGGACAGGGGACGGCTACACCTTC. Translating gives CASGLVGTGDGYTF.

The rearrangement joins TRBV9 to TRBJ2-1; D is unclear. The V end was cut by 1 base, the J end by 6 bases, with 20 bases between. Germline CDR1 SGDLS, CDR2 YYNGEE. The CDR3 is 17 residues long. The CDR3 sequence: CASSVNDGPLTPNEQFF. The CDR3 DNA is TGTGCCAGCAGCGTAAACGATGGGCCATTAACCCCCAATGAGCAGTTCTTC.

The rearrangement joins TRBV7-9 to TRBJ2-7, with 8 nucleotides matching TRBD2. The CDR3 spans 14 residues. V shed 2 bases, J shed 6 bases, and the junction held 6 bases outside the gene matches. Germline lookup yields CDR1 SEHNR and CDR2 FQNEAQ (reference sequence). As DNA, the CDR3 is TGTGCCAGCAGCTTAAAAGCGGGAGTAGGCGAGCAGTACTTC. As protein: CASSLKAGVGEQYF. Full variable domain (missing parts from reference TRBV7-9 and TRBJ2-7): DTGVSQNPRHKITKRGQNVTFRCDPISEHNRLYWYRQTLGQGPEFLTYFQNEAQLEKSRLLSDRFSAERPKGSFSTLEIQRTEQGDSAMYLCASSLKAGVGEQYFGPGTRLTVT.

This clone turned up a few times. The chain employs TRBV29-1 and TRBJ1-5; no reliable D call. The CDR3 length is 12 residues. CDR1 is SQVTM, CDR2 ANQGSEA, per germline. The V gene lost 6 bases and the J gene lost 3 bases, with 9 bases spanning the gap. The CDR3: CSVGGINQPQHF. DNA of the CDR3: TGCAGCGTAGGAGGGATCAATCAGCCCCAGCATTTT. The whole variable domain, filled in from reference TRBV29-1 and TRBJ1-5, reads SAVISQKPSRDICQRGTSLTIQCQVDSQVTMMFWYRQQPGQSLTLIATANQGSEATYESGFVIDKFPISRPNLTFSTLTVSNMSPEDSSIYLCSVGGINQPQHFGDGTRLSIL.

CDR3 sequence (DNA): TGTGCCAGCAGAACCGGGTGGCAGTACGAGCAGTACTTC. Translating gives CASRTGWQYEQYF. The chain combines TRBV28 with TRBJ2-7, with D unresolved. Trimming removed 6 bases at V and 4 bases at J, with 13 bases between. Germline V gives CDR1 MDHEN, CDR2 SYDVKM. The CDR3 is made up of 13 amino acids.

This clone was detected only once. The chain couples TRBV6-5 to TRBJ1-5; D not resolved. CDR3 length: 13 residues. From germline, CDR1 is MNHEY and CDR2 SVGAGI. Trimming cost V 8 bases and J 4 bases, with 12 bases left between them. DNA of the CDR3: TGTGCCAGCTCGAACACGGGGAATCAGCCCCAGCATTTT. Translating gives CASSNTGNQPQHF.

This clone was detected only once. Here the CDR3 DNA reads TGTGCCAGCAGCGTAGCTCAGAAGAACACTGAAGCTTTCTTT. Translated: CASSVAQKNTEAFF. This chain links TRBV9 with TRBJ1-1; no reliable D call. The germline V gene encodes CDR1 SGDLS and CDR2 YYNGEE. CDR3 length: 14 residues. V lost 0 bases, J lost 1 base, and 7 bases lay in between.